This TCR beta chain was obtained from a study of blood T cell repertoires in COVID-19. Study overall: The United States, Italy and Spain supplied acute and convalescent COVID-19 samples. Nucleic acid was either cDNA or gDNA, and it came from T cells, B-cell-depleted T cells, or PBMCs.

In the original workflow: Estimation of nucleated cell counts relied on the amplification of reference gene primers. Only in-frame clones appear in the TCRdb table, and some are missing; sequencing was by immunoSEQ multiplex PCR. V and J calls plus clone size are reproduced from that table; the DNA served to infer D and trimming. The sample has fewer than 350,000 clones; around 86% are singletons. Notes on this clone: At the DNA level, this CDR3 is encoded by other sequences in the same sample as well.

Germline V gene lookup returns CDR1 SGDLS and CDR2 YYNGEE. The CDR3 contains 14 residues. V was cut by 0 bases and J by 2 bases, with 6 bases left in between. The sequenced sample consisted of peripheral blood. This chain joins TRBV9 and TRBJ1-3, with D unclear. The sequence came from a woman between 25 and 40 years old who had recovered from COVID-19. The CDR3 is CASSVGQAGNTIYF. DNA for the CDR3: TGTGCCAGCAGCGTAGGGCAGGCTGGAAACACCATATATTTT. Looking up the rest from reference TRBV9 and TRBJ1-3 gives the full variable domain: DSGVTQTPKHLITATGQRVTLRCSPRSGDLSVYWYQQSLDQGLQFLIQYYNGEERAKGNILERFSAQQFPDLHSELNLSSLELGDSALYFCASSVGQAGNTIYFGEGSWLTVV.